This TCR beta chain was obtained from a study of radiotherapy plus CTLA-4 blockade in lung cancer. Looking at the study overall: Disease control was present in more than 25% of patients, and objective responses in under 20%. Overall study findings and caveats: Following radiotherapy plus ipilimumab, tumor-derived TCR clones expanded in the blood.

As concerns this clone: The antigen remains unidentified.

The germline gives CDR1 SGHKS, CDR2 YYEKEE (reference sequence). The V gene lost 2 bases and the J gene lost 3 bases, with 12 bases spanning the gap. This CDR3 is 14 amino acids long. Libraries were prepared by immunoSEQ multiplex PCR; TCRdb keeps only in-frame clonotypes and omits some of them. The sample has about 28,000 clones, around 85% seen once. The sequence came from a human donor with non-small cell lung cancer who had stable disease on radiotherapy plus ipilimumab. The sequenced sample was peripheral blood, obtained from a patient treated with radiotherapy plus ipilimumab. V and J are TRBV5-5 and TRBJ2-7, with D uncertain. CDR3: CASSFSTANYEQYV. The CDR3 region has the DNA TGTGCCAGCAGCTTCTCCACAGCTAACTACGAGCAGTACGTC.